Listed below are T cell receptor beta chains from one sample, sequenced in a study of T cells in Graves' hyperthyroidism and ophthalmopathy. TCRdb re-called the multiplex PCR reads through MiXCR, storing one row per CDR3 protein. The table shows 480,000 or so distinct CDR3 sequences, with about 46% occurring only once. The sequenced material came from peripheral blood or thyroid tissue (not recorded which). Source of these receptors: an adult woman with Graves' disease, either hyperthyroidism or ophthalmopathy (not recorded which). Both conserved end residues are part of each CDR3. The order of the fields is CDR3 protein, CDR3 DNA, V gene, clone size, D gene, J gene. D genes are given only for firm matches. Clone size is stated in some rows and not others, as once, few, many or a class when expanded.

CATRIGVDSGFETQYF	TGTGCCACAAGGATAGGGGTTGACAGTGGATTTGAGACCCAGTACTTC	TRBV10-3	.	.	TRBJ2-5
CASSADHEKLFF	TGTGCCAGCAGTGCTGACCATGAAAAACTGTTTTTT	TRBV7-9	.	.	TRBJ1-4
CAITRFGTSYEQYF	TGTGCCATCACCCGGTTCGGGACTTCCTACGAGCAGTACTTC	TRBV28	.	.	TRBJ2-7
CAMSRESGTGGRVTQYF	TGTGCCATGTCCCGGGAATCCGGGACAGGGGGCCGTGTGACCCAGTACTTC	TRBV10-3	.	TRBD1	TRBJ2-5
CSVEFGGTEAFF	TGCAGCGTTGAATTTGGGGGCACTGAAGCTTTCTTT	TRBV29-1	.	.	TRBJ1-1
CSVETSGTDTQYF	TGCAGCGTTGAGACTAGCGGCACAGATACGCAGTATTTT	TRBV29-1	.	TRBD2	TRBJ2-3
CASSSTTGRSEAFF	TGTGCCAGCAGCAGTACGACAGGGCGTTCTGAAGCTTTCTTT	TRBV7-9	many	TRBD1	TRBJ1-1
CASTPGATYGYTF	TGTGCCAGCACCCCGGGGGCGACTTATGGCTACACCTTC	TRBV28	few	.	TRBJ1-2
CSLSQGSLEQYF	TGCAGCTTAAGTCAGGGGTCTCTCGAGCAGTACTTC	TRBV29-1	.	.	TRBJ2-7
CAISGGGVQPQHF	TGTGCCATCAGTGGAGGGGGGGTCCAGCCCCAGCATTTT	TRBV10-3	.	.	TRBJ1-5
CASSPLRHEENEKLFF	TGTGCCAGCAGTCCGCTCAGGCATGAGGAGAATGAAAAACTGTTTTTT	TRBV6-7	.	.	TRBJ1-4
CASRRDLRHNEKLFF	TGTGCCAGCAGAAGGGACCTGAGGCATAATGAAAAACTGTTTTTT	TRBV2	.	.	TRBJ1-4
CASSWRGPDTEAFF	TGCGCCAGCAGCTGGAGGGGGCCGGACACTGAAGCTTTCTTT	TRBV5-1	many	TRBD1	TRBJ1-1
CASSNPGDSRPQHF	TGTGCCAGCAGCAACCCAGGGGACTCTCGGCCCCAGCATTTT	TRBV7-2	.	.	TRBJ1-5
CSVDMEGARAEAFF	TGCAGCGTTGATATGGAGGGGGCACGCGCTGAAGCTTTCTTT	TRBV29-1	many	TRBD1	TRBJ1-1
CASSLQRNSPLHF	TGTGCCAGCAGCTTACAAAGAAATTCACCCCTCCACTTT	TRBV7-2	many	.	TRBJ1-6
CASSLRGYEKLFF	TGTGCCAGCAGCTTGAGGGGGTATGAAAAACTGTTTTTT	TRBV5-6	.	.	TRBJ1-4
CASSVASGSGELFF	TGTGCCAGCAGCGTAGCTTCGGGATCCGGGGAGCTGTTTTTT	TRBV9	.	.	TRBJ2-2
CASSEAAFSGNTIYF	TGTGCCAGCAGTGAGGCTGCGTTCTCTGGAAACACCATATATTTT	TRBV25-1	.	.	TRBJ1-3
CAHGGAGELFF	TGCGCCCATGGGGGGGCCGGGGAGCTGTTTTTT	TRBV29-1	.	TRBD2	TRBJ2-2
CSTGGRRNLGLFF	TGCAGTACCGGCGGGCGGAGAAATCTTGGGCTGTTTTTT	TRBV20-1	.	.	TRBJ1-4
CASPPRGANVLTF	TGTGCCAGCCCCCCCCGTGGGGCCAACGTCCTGACTTTC	TRBV7-9	once	.	TRBJ2-6
CASSQEEQGDRNTIYF	TGTGCCAGCAGCCAAGAGGAACAGGGAGACCGAAACACCATATATTTT	TRBV14	many	.	TRBJ1-3
CASSPSRGALSYEQYF	TGTGCCAGCAGCCCATCTCGGGGTGCGTTATCCTACGAGCAGTACTTC	TRBV7-9	.	.	TRBJ2-7
CATSDPTSEREETQYF	TGTGCCACCAGTGATCCGACTAGCGAGAGGGAAGAGACCCAGTACTTC	TRBV24-1	.	TRBD2	TRBJ2-5
CATSEGGGPYNEQFF	TGTGCCACCAGCGAAGGAGGAGGCCCCTACAATGAGCAGTTCTTC	TRBV15	.	.	TRBJ2-1